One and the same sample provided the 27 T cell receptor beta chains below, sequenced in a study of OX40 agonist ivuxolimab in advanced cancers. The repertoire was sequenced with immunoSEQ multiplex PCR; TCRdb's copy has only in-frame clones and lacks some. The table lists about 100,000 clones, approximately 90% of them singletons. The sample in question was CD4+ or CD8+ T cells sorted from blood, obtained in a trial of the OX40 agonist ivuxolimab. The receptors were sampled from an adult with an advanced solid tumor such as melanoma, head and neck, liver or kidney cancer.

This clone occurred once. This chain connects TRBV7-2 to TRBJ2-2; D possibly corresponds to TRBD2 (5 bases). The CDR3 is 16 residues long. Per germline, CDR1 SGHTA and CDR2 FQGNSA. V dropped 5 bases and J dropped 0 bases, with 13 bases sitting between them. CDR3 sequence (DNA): TGTGCCAGCAGCCCCCGAGAGCGGACGAACACCGGGGAGCTGTTTTTT. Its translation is CASSPRERTNTGELFF.

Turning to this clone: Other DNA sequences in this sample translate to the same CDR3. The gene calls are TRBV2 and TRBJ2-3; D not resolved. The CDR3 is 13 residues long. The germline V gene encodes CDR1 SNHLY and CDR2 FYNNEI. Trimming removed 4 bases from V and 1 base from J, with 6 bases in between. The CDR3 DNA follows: TGTGCCAGCAGTGGGCAGGGCACAGATACGCAGTATTTT. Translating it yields CASSGQGTDTQYF.

The CDR3 reads CAQLSASGPNEQFF. Here the CDR3 DNA reads TGCGCCCAGCTATCGGCTAGCGGACCTAATGAGCAGTTCTTC. V gene TRBV29-1 combines with J gene TRBJ2-1; TRBD2 aligns across 7 bases. The CDR3 is 14 amino acids. The germline V gene has CDR1 SQVTM and CDR2 ANQGSEA.

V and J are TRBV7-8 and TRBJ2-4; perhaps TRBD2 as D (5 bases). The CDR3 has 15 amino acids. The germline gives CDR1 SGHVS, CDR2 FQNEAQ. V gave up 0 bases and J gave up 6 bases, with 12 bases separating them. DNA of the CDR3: TGTGCCAGCAGCTTAGCGGGAGTTCGGGGAAACATTCAGTACTTC. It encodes CASSLAGVRGNIQYF.

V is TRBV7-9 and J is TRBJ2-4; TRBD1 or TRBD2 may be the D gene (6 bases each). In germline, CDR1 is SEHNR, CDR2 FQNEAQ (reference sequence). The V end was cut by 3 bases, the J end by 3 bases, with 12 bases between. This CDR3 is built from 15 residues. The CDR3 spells CASSFTEGGKNIQYF. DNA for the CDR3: TGTGCCAGCAGCTTTACTGAGGGGGGCAAAAACATTCAGTACTTC. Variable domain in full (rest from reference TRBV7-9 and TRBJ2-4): DTGVSQNPRHKITKRGQNVTFRCDPISEHNRLYWYRQTLGQGPEFLTYFQNEAQLEKSRLLSDRFSAERPKGSFSTLEIQRTEQGDSAMYLCASSFTEGGKNIQYFGAGTRLSVL.

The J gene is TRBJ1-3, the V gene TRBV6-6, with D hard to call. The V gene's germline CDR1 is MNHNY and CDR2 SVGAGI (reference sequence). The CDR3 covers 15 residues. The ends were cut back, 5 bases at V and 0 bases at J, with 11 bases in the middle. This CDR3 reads CASSPERYSGNTIYF. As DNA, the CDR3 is TGTGCCAGCAGTCCCGAAAGGTACTCTGGAAACACCATATATTTT.

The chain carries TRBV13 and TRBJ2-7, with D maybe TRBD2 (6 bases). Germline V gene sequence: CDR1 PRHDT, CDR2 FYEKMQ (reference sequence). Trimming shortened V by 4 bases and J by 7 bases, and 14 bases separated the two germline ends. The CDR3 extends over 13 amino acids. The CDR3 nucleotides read TGTGCCAGCAGCTCCGGCGGGGTGAGGGAGCAGTACTTC. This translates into CASSSGGVREQYF. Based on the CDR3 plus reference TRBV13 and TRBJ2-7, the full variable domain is AAGVIQSPRHLIKEKRETATLKCYPIPRHDTVYWYQQGPGQDPQFLISFYEKMQSDKGSIPDRFSAQQFSDYHSELNMSSLELGDSALYFCASSSGGVREQYFGPGTRLTVT.

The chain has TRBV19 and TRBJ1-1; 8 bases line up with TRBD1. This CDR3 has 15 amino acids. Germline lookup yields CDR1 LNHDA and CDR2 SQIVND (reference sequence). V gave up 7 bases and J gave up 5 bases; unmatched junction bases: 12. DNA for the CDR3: TGTGCCAGTACAACAGGGGGGGGCAGCGCGACTGAAGCTTTCTTT. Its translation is CASTTGGGSATEAFF.

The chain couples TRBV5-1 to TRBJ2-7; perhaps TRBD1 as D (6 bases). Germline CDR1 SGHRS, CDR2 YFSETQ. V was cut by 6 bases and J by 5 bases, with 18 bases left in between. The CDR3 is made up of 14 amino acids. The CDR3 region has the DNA TGCGCCAGCAAGATGGGGGCGCCCACACACGAGCAGTACTTC. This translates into CASKMGAPTHEQYF.

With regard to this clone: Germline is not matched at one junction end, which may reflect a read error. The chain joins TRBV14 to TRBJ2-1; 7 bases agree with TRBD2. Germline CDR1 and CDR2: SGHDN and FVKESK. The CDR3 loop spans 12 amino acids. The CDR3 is CASRGFGTKILF. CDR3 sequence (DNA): TGTGCCAGCAGAGGTTTCGGGACTAAAATACTCTTC.

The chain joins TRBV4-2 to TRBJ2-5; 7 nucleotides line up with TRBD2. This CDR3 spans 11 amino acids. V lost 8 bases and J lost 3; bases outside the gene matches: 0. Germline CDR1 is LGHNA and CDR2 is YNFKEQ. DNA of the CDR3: TGTGCCAGCCGGGGGGAAGAGACCCAGTACTTC. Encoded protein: CASRGEETQYF.

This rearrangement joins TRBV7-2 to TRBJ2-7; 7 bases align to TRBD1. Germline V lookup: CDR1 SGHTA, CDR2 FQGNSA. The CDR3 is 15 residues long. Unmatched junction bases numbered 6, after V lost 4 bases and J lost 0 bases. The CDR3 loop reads CASSYRSGGSYEQYF. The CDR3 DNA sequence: TGTGCCAGCAGCTACCGATCAGGGGGCTCCTACGAGCAGTACTTC.

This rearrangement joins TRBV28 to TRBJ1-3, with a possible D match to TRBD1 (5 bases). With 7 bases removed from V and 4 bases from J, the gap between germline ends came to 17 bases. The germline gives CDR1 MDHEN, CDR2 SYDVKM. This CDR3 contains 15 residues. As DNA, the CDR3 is TGTGCCAGCACAGGAGTGGGGGGGTCCGGAAACACCATATATTTT. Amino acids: CASTGVGGSGNTIYF.

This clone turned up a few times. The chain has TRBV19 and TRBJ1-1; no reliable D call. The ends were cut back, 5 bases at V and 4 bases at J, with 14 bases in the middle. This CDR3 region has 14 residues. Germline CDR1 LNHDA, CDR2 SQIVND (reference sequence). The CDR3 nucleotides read TGTGCCAGTAGTCCCGGGGTTTGGGGCACTGAAGCTTTCTTT. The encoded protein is CASSPGVWGTEAFF. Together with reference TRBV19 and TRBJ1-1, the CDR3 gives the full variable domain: DGGITQSPKYLFRKEGQNVTLSCEQNLNHDAMYWYRQDPGQGLRLIYYSQIVNDFQKGDIAEGYSVSREKKESFPLTVTSAQKNPTAFYLCASSPGVWGTEAFFGQGTRLTVV.

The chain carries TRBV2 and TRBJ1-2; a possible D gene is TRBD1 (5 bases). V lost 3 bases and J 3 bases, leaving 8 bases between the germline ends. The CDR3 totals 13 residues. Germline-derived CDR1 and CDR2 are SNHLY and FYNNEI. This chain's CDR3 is CASSDQGYYGYTF. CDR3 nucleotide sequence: TGTGCCAGCAGTGATCAGGGTTACTATGGCTACACCTTC.

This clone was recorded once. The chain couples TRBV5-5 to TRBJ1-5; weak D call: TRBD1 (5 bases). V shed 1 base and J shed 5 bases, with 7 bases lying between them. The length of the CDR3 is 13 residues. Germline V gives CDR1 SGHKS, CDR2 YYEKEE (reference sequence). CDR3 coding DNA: TGTGCCAGCAGCTTGATAGGGGATCAGCCCCAGCATTTT. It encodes CASSLIGDQPQHF.

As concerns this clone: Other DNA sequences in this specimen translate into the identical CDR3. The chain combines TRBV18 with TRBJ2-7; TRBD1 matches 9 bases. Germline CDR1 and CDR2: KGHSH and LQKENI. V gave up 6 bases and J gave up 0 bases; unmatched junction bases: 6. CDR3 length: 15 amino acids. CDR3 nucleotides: TGTGCCAGCTCCCCCGGGACAGGGAGCTCCTACGAGCAGTACTTC. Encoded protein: CASSPGTGSSYEQYF.

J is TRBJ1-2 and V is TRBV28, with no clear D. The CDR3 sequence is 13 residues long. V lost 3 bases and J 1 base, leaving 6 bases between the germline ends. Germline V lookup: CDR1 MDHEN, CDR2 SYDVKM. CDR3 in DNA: TGTGCCAGCAGTTTCGGCGGTAACTATGGCTACACCTTC. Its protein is CASSFGGNYGYTF.

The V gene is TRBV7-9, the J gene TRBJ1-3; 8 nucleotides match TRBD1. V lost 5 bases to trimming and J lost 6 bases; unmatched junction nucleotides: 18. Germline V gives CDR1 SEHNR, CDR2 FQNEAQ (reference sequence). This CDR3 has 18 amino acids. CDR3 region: CASSHPAKGQGIENTIYF. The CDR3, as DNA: TGTGCCAGCAGCCACCCAGCCAAAGGACAGGGAATCGAAAACACCATATATTTT.

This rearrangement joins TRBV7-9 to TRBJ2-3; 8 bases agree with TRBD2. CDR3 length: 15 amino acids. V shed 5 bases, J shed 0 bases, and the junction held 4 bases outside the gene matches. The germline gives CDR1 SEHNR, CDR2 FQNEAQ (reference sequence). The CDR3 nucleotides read TGTGCCAGCAGCCAGACTAGCGTGAGCACAGATACGCAGTATTTT. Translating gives CASSQTSVSTDTQYF.

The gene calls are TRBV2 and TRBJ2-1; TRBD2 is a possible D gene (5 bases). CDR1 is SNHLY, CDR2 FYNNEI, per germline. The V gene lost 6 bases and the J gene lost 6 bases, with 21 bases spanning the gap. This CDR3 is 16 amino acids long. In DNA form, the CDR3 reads TGTGCCAGCAGGAAAGATGGCGGGCGGCTCGGCAATGAGCAGTTCTTC. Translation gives CASRKDGGRLGNEQFF. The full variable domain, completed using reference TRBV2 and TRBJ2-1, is EPEVTQTPSHQVTQMGQEVILRCVPISNHLYFYWYRQILGQKVEFLVSFYNNEISEKSEIFDDQFSVERPDGSNFTLKIRSTKLEDSAMYFCASRKDGGRLGNEQFFGPGTRLTVL.

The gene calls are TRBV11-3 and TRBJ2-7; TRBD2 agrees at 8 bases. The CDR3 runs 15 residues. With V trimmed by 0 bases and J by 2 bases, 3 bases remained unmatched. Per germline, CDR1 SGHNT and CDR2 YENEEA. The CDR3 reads CASSLDAGGTYEQYF. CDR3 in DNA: TGTGCCAGCAGCTTAGATGCGGGGGGTACCTACGAGCAGTACTTC. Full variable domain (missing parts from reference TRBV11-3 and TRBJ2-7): EAGVVQSPRYKIIEKKQPVAFWCNPISGHNTLYWYLQNLGQGPELLIRYENEEAVDDSQLPKDRFSAERLKGVDSTLKIQPAELGDSAVYLCASSLDAGGTYEQYFGPGTRLTVT.

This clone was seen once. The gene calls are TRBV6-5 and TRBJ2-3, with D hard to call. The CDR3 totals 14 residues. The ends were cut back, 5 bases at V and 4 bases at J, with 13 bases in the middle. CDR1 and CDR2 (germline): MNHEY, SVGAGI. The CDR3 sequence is CASSLDGVADTQYF. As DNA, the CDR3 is TGTGCCAGCAGTCTAGATGGGGTCGCAGATACGCAGTATTTT.

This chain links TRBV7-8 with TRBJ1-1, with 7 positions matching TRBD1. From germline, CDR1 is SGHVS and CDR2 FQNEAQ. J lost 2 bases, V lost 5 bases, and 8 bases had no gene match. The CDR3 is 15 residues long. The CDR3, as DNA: TGTGCCAGCAGCCCAGGACAGGTCCACAACACTGAAGCTTTCTTT. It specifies CASSPGQVHNTEAFF.

The CDR3 sequence: CASSKGTGTNSYNEQFF. The CDR3 DNA reads as TGCGCCAGCAGCAAAGGAACCGGGACAAATTCCTACAATGAGCAGTTCTTC. This chain uses TRBV5-1 with TRBJ2-1; a weak D match, TRBD1 (6 bases). The CDR3 is 17 residues long. Trimming removed 4 bases from V and 1 base from J, with 18 bases in between. Germline assignment: CDR1 SGHRS and CDR2 YFSETQ.

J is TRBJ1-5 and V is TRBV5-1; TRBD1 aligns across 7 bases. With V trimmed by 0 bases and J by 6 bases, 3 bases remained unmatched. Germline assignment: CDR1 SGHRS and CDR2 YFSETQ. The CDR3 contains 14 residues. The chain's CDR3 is CASSLEDRSQPQHF. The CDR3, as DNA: TGCGCCAGCAGCTTGGAGGACAGGAGTCAGCCCCAGCATTTT.

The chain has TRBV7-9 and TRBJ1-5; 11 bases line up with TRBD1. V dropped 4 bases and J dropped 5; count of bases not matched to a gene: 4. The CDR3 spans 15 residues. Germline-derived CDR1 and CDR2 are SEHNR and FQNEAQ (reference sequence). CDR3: CASSSRTGGDQPQHF. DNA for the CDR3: TGTGCCAGCAGCTCGCGGACAGGGGGCGATCAGCCCCAGCATTTT.